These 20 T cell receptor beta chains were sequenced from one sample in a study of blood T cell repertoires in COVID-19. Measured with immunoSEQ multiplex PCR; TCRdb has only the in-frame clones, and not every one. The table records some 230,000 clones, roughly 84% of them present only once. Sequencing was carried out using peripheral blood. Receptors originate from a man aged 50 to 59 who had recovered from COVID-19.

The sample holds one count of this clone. The CDR3 DNA is TGCGCCAGCAGCCTACTAGGAATTGGAACCGGGGAGCTGTTTTTT. Protein product: CASSLLGIGTGELFF. The chain joins TRBV5-1 to TRBJ2-2; a possible D gene is TRBD2 (5 bases). From germline, CDR1 is SGHRS and CDR2 YFSETQ. Between the trimmed V and J ends, which lost 4 bases and 5 bases, there was a span of 15 bases. This CDR3 is built from 15 residues.

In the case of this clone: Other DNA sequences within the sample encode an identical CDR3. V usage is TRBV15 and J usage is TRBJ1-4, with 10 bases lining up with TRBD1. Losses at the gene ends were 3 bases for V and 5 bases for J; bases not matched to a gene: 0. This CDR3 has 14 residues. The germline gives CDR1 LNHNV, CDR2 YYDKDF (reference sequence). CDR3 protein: CATSRDRGNEKLFF. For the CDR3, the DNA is TGTGCCACCAGCAGGGACAGGGGGAATGAAAAACTGTTTTTT.

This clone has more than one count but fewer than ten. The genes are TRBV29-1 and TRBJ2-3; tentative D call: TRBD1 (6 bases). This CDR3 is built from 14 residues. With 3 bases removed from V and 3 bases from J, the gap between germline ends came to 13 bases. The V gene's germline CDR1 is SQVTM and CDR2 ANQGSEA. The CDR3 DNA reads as TGCAGCGTTGAGGAGACAGGTCTGACAGATACGCAGTATTTT. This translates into CSVEETGLTDTQYF.

In DNA, the CDR3 is TGTGCCAGCCCTAAACGGGGTGGGATGTGCGAGCAGTACTTC. Translation gives CASPKRGGMCEQYF. V gene TRBV6-5 combines with J gene TRBJ2-7, with TRBD2 as a possible D gene (5 bases). The CDR3 totals 14 residues. The V and J ends lost 8 bases and 6 bases respectively, with 20 bases between them. CDR1 is MNHEY, CDR2 SVGAGI, per germline.

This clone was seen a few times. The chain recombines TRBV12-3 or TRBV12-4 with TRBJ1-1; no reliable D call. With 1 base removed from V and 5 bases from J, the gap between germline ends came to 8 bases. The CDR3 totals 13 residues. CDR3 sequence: CASSLGRRTEAFF. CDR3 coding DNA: TGTGCCAGCAGTTTAGGCAGGCGAACTGAAGCTTTCTTT.

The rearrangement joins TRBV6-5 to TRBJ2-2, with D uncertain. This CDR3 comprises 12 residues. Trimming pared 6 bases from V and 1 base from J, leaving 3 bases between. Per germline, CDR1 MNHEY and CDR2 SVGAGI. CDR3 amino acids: CASRRNTGELFF. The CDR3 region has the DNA TGTGCCAGCAGGCGGAACACCGGGGAGCTGTTTTTT.

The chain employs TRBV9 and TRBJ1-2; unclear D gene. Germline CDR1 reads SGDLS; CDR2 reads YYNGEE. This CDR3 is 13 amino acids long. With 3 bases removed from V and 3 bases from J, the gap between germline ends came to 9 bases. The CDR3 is CASSAGNYYGYTF. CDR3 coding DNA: TGTGCCAGCAGCGCCGGGAACTACTATGGCTACACCTTC.

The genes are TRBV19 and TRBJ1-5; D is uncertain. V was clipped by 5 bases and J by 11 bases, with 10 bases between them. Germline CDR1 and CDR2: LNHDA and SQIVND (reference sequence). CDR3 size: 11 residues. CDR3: CASSHSLAQHF. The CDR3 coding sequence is TGTGCCAGTAGTCACTCCTTGGCCCAGCATTTT.

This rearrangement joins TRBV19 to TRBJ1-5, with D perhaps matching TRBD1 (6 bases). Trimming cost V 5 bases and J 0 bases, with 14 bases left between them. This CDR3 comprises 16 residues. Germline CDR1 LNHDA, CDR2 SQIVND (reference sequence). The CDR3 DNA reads TGTGCCAGTAGTCAGGACGACAGGTATAGCAATCAGCCCCAGCATTTT. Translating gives CASSQDDRYSNQPQHF.

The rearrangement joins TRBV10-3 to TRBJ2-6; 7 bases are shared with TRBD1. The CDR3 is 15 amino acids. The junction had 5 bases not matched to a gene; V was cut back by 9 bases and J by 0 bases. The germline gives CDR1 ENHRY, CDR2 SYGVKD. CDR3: CAIGTAHSGANVLTF. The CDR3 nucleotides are TGTGCCATAGGGACAGCCCACTCTGGGGCCAACGTCCTGACTTTC.

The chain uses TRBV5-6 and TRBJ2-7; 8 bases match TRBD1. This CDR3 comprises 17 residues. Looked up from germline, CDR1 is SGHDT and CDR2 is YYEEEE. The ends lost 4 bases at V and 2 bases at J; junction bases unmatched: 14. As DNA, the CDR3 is TGTGCCAGCAGCGAGCTCTCCGGGACAGGACCCCCCTACGAGCAGTACTTC. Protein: CASSELSGTGPPYEQYF.

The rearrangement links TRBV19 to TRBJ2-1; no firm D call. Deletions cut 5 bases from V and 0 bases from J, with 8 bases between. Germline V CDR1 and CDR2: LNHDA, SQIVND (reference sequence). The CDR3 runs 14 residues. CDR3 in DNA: TGTGCCAGTAGTCCGAGAGACTCCTACAATGAGCAGTTCTTC. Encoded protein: CASSPRDSYNEQFF.

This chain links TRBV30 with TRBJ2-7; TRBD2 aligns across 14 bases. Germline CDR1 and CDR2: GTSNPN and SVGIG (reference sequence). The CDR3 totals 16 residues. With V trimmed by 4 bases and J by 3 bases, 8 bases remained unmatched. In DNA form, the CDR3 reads TGTGCCTGGAAACCCGGACTAGCGGGAGGTATCTACGAGCAGTACTTC. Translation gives CAWKPGLAGGIYEQYF. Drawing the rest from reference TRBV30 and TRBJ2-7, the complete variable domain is SQTIHQWPATLVQPVGSPLSLECTVEGTSNPNLYWYRQAAGRGLQLLFYSVGIGQISSEVPQNLSASRPQDRQFILSSKKLLLSDSGFYLCAWKPGLAGGIYEQYFGPGTRLTVT.

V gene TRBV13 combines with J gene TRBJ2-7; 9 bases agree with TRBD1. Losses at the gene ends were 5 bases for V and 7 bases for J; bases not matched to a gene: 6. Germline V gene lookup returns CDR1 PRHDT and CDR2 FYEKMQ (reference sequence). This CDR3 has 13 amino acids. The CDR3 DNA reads TGTGCCAGCAGCACACAGGGGGCTGGGGAGCAGTACTTC. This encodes CASSTQGAGEQYF.

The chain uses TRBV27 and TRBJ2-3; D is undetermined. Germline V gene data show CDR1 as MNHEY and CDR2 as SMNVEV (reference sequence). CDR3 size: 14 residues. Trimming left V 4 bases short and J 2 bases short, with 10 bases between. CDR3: CASSSPFPTDTQYF. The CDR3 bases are TGTGCCAGCAGTTCCCCCTTTCCCACAGATACGCAGTATTTT.

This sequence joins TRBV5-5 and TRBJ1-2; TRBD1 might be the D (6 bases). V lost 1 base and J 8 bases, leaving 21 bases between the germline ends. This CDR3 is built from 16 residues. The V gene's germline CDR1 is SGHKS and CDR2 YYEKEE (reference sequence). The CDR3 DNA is TGTGCCAGCAGCTTGACGTCGGCCGCACAAACAGGGGGCTACACCTTC. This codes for CASSLTSAAQTGGYTF.

CDR3 sequence (DNA): TGTGCCAGCAGCTTAATAGCGGGCCGCACAGATACGCAGTATTTT. This encodes CASSLIAGRTDTQYF. This chain joins TRBV7-9 and TRBJ2-3, with 7 bases identical to TRBD2. Germline trimming cut 2 bases from V and 1 base from J; bases unmatched to any gene: 3. Germline V CDR1 and CDR2: SEHNR, FQNEAQ (reference sequence). The CDR3 spans 15 residues.

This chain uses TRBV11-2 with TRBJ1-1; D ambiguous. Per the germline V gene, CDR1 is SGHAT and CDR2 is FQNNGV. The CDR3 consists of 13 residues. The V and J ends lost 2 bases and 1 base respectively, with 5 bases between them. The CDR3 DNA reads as TGTGCCAGCAGCTTAACGGGGAACACTGAAGCTTTCTTT. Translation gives CASSLTGNTEAFF.

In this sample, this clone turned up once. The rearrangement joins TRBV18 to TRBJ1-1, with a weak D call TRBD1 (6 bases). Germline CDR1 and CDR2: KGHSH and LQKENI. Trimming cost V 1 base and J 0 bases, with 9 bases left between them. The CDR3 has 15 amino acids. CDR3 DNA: TGTGCCAGCTCACCACGACAGGACATGAACACTGAAGCTTTCTTT. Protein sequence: CASSPRQDMNTEAFF.

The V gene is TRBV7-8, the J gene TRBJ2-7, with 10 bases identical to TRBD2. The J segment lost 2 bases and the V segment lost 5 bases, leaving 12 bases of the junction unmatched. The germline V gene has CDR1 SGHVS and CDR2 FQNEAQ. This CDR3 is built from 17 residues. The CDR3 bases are TGTGCCAGCAGCCCCGGGGGTAGCGGGAGGTATACCTACGAGCAGTACTTC. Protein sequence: CASSPGGSGRYTYEQYF.